This entry lists 5 T cell receptor beta chains sequenced from one sample in a study of molecular identifiers for immune sequencing clone quantification. TCRdb ran MiXCR on the PCR reads and lists one entry per CDR3 protein. The repertoire holds more than 550,000 distinct CDR3 sequences, with around 25% as singletons. The source material was naive CD8+ T cells from blood, with Jurkat cell RNA spiked in. Subset indicated: FACS-sorted CD8+CD4-CCR7+CD45RA+ naive T cells. The receptors here all came from a human donor in good health. Some libraries in this study had Jurkat cell RNA spiked in.

This clonotype was observed many times. This chain uses TRBV2 with TRBJ2-3; maybe TRBD1 (5 bases). CDR3 length: 18 amino acids. CDR1 SNHLY and CDR2 FYNNEI come from the germline V gene. Trimming left V 1 base short and J 2 bases short, with 19 bases between. As DNA, the CDR3 is TGTGCCAGCAGTGAAGACCAGCACAGGTCGGCTAACACAGATACGCAGTATTTT. As protein: CASSEDQHRSANTDTQYF.

J is TRBJ1-2 and V is TRBV7-8; D unresolved. Germline values: CDR1 SGHVS, CDR2 FQNEAQ. The CDR3 sequence is 15 residues long. V lost 3 bases and J 4 bases, leaving 15 bases between the germline ends. The CDR3 here is CASSFGESSIYGYTF. The CDR3 DNA is TGTGCCAGCAGCTTCGGGGAGTCTAGTATCTATGGCTACACCTTC.

This clonotype was found a few times. This chain connects TRBV12-3 or TRBV12-4 to TRBJ2-3, with a possible D match to TRBD2 (5 bases). The CDR3 totals 16 residues. Deletions cut 3 bases from V and 0 bases from J, with 13 bases between. The CDR3: CASSFLTITSTDTQYF. The CDR3 DNA follows: TGTGCCAGCAGTTTTCTGACTATAACTAGCACAGATACGCAGTATTTT.

This clonotype has just a few counts. The CDR3 DNA is TGTGCCAGCTCACCCGCGGGACACCCCCAAGAGACCCAGTACTTC. This encodes CASSPAGHPQETQYF. The chain links TRBV18 to TRBJ2-5, with D perhaps assigned TRBD1 or TRBD2 (6 bases each). V lost 3 bases to trimming and J lost 1 base, with 12 bases between them. The CDR3 is made up of 15 amino acids. Germline CDR1 KGHSH, CDR2 LQKENI.

The chain recombines TRBV19 with TRBJ2-7, with D possibly being TRBD1 (5 bases). The CDR3 is 13 residues long. Germline V gives CDR1 LNHDA, CDR2 SQIVND (reference sequence). Trimming left V 8 bases short and J 4 bases short, with 15 bases between. CDR3 DNA: TGTGCCAGTTTTGAGACAGAAAATTACGAGCAGTACTTC. The encoded protein is CASFETENYEQYF.